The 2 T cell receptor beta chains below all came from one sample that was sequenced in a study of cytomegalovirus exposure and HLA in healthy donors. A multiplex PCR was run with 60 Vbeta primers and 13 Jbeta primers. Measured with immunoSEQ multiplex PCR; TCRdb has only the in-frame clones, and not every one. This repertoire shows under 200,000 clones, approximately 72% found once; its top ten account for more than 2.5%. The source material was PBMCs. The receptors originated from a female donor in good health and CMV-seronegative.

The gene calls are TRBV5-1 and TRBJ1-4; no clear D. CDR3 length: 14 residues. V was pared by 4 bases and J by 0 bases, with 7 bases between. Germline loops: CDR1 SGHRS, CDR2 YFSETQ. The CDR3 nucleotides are TGCGCCAGCAGCCCTAGCTCAACTAATGAAAAACTGTTTTTT. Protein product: CASSPSSTNEKLFF.

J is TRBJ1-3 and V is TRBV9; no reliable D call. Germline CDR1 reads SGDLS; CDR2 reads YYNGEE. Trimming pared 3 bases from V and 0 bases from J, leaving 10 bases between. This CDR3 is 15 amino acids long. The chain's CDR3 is CASSADGSSGNTIYF. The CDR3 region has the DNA TGTGCCAGCAGCGCTGACGGGAGCTCTGGAAACACCATATATTTT.